The rows below give T cell receptor beta chains drawn from one sample of a study of PD-L1 blockade in urothelial cancer. Assay used: immunoSEQ multiplex PCR; TCRdb lists only in-frame clones, some missing. The sample shows about 49,000 clones, nearly 90% of them seen only once. The sample in question was PBMCs, obtained around atezolizumab (anti-PD-L1) treatment. The receptors were gathered from a man aged 60 to 75 with urothelial cancer. CDR3s include the opening cysteine and the closing phenylalanine or tryptophan. A D gene is named only where the DNA matches it firmly. Expanded clones get a size class; other rows say once, few or many, or leave the size out.

V: TRBV6-4
size: NA
J: TRBJ2-7
length: 18
D: TRBD1
CDR3: CASSARGPRDRGHYEQYF
DNA: TGTGCCAGCAGTGCCCGAGGGCCCCGGGACAGGGGGCACTACGAGCAGTACTTC

V: TRBV18
size: NA
J: TRBJ2-6
length: 18
D: TRBD1
CDR3: CASSPPSGGPTGANVLTF
DNA: TGTGCCAGCTCACCACCGTCAGGGGGCCCTACTGGGGCCAACGTCCTGACTTTC

V: TRBV7-8
size: NA
J: TRBJ2-5
length: 15
D: TRBD2
CDR3: CASSSTSGGLETQYF
DNA: TGTGCCAGCAGCTCGACTAGCGGGGGGTTAGAGACCCAGTACTTC

V: TRBV4-2
size: few
J: TRBJ1-5
length: 15
D: TRBD1
CDR3: CASSQARQGDQPQHF
DNA: TGTGCCAGCAGCCAAGCGAGACAGGGGGATCAGCCCCAGCATTTT

V: TRBV18
size: NA
J: TRBJ1-2
length: 15
D: NA
CDR3: CASSPPPGLDYGYTF
DNA: TGTGCCAGCTCACCACCGCCAGGGCTCGACTATGGCTACACCTTC

V: TRBV25-1
size: NA
J: TRBJ1-5
length: 14
D: NA
CDR3: CASSELDGSQPQHF
DNA: TGTGCCAGCAGTGAATTGGATGGGAGTCAGCCCCAGCATTTT

V: TRBV5-5
size: NA
J: TRBJ1-1
length: 16
D: NA
CDR3: CASSPRGGKLDTEAFF
DNA: TGTGCCAGCAGCCCTCGGGGGGGTAAGTTGGACACTGAAGCTTTCTTT

V: TRBV21-1
size: NA
J: TRBJ1-1
length: 11
D: NA
CDR3: CARGGQPEAFF
DNA: TGTGCCAGGGGCGGACAGCCTGAAGCTTTCTTT

V: TRBV5-1
size: NA
J: TRBJ2-5
length: 17
D: TRBD2
CDR3: CASRPGLAGGDVETQYF
DNA: TGCGCCAGCAGACCGGGACTAGCGGGGGGGGACGTCGAGACCCAGTACTTC

V: TRBV19
size: NA
J: TRBJ1-5
length: 16
D: TRBD1
CDR3: CASSIPGQGVRQPQHF
DNA: TGTGCCAGTAGTATCCCGGGACAGGGGGTCCGGCAGCCCCAGCATTTT

V: TRBV15
size: NA
J: TRBJ2-1
length: 17
D: NA
CDR3: CATSRDLQGRGDNEQFF
DNA: TGTGCCACCAGCAGAGATCTTCAGGGGAGGGGTGACAATGAGCAGTTCTTC

V: TRBV7-2
size: once
J: TRBJ1-6
length: 16
D: TRBD1
CDR3: CASSLSQTGVGSPLHF
DNA: TGTGCCAGCAGCTTAAGCCAGACAGGGGTGGGATCACCCCTCCACTTT

V: TRBV7-6
size: NA
J: TRBJ2-3
length: 15
D: NA
CDR3: CASSLVGGIGDTQYF
DNA: TGTGCCAGCAGCTTAGTTGGCGGGATTGGGGATACGCAGTATTTT

V: TRBV18
size: NA
J: TRBJ1-2
length: 13
D: TRBD1
CDR3: CASSPGQGYGYTF
DNA: TGTGCCAGCTCACCGGGACAGGGCTATGGCTACACCTTC

V: TRBV4-2
size: NA
J: TRBJ2-7
length: 15
D: TRBD2
CDR3: CASSQENSGGFEQYF
DNA: TGTGCCAGCAGCCAAGAGAATAGCGGGGGTTTCGAGCAGTACTTC

V: TRBV27
size: NA
J: TRBJ2-4
length: 15
D: TRBD1
CDR3: CASRGQGDGKNIQYF
DNA: TGTGCCAGCAGAGGACAGGGCGACGGCAAAAACATTCAGTACTTC

V: TRBV5-1
size: NA
J: TRBJ2-7
length: 13
D: TRBD1
CDR3: CASSEDRTYEQYF
DNA: TGCGCCAGCAGCGAGGACAGGACCTACGAGCAGTACTTC

V: TRBV30
size: NA
J: TRBJ1-4
length: 15
D: NA
CDR3: CAWSVQTGSNEKLFF
DNA: TGTGCCTGGAGTGTACAAACAGGGTCTAATGAAAAACTGTTTTTT

V: TRBV19
size: few
J: TRBJ2-2
length: 12
D: NA
CDR3: CASSPGSGELFF
DNA: TGTGCCAGTAGTCCGGGATCCGGGGAGCTGTTTTTT

V: TRBV9
size: once
J: TRBJ2-1
length: 16
D: TRBD1
CDR3: CASSGTRGSSYNEQFF
DNA: TGTGCCAGCAGCGGAACCAGGGGGAGCTCCTACAATGAGCAGTTCTTC

V: TRBV9
size: NA
J: TRBJ2-2
length: 16
D: TRBD2
CDR3: CASSVVGTSNTGELFF
DNA: TGTGCCAGCAGCGTAGTCGGGACTAGCAACACCGGGGAGCTGTTTTTT

V: TRBV5-1
size: few
J: TRBJ1-4
length: 12
D: TRBD1
CDR3: CASRDRGEKLFF
DNA: TGCGCCAGCAGGGACAGGGGAGAAAAACTGTTTTTT

V: TRBV29-1
size: few
J: TRBJ1-6
length: 13
D: TRBD1
CDR3: CSVKRDRNSPLHF
DNA: TGCAGCGTTAAACGGGACAGAAATTCACCCCTCCACTTT

V: TRBV5-1
size: NA
J: TRBJ1-1
length: 16
D: TRBD1
CDR3: CASSLASGGFDTEAFF
DNA: TGCGCCAGCAGCTTGGCGTCAGGGGGCTTCGACACTGAAGCTTTCTTT

V: TRBV10-3
size: NA
J: TRBJ2-5
length: 16
D: NA
CDR3: CAISERPGGRGETQYF
DNA: TGTGCCATCAGCGAGCGCCCCGGGGGGCGCGGGGAGACCCAGTACTTC

V: TRBV4-3
size: NA
J: TRBJ2-1
length: 15
D: TRBD2
CDR3: CASSQAPGLAYEQFF
DNA: TGCGCCAGCAGCCAAGCCCCGGGACTAGCTTATGAGCAGTTCTTC

V: TRBV10-1
size: NA
J: TRBJ1-2
length: 11
D: NA
CDR3: CASTRGGGYTF
DNA: TGCGCCAGCACAAGGGGAGGAGGCTACACCTTC

V: TRBV27
size: NA
J: TRBJ2-5
length: 15
D: TRBD2
CDR3: CASGALWGGQETQYF
DNA: TGTGCCAGTGGGGCCTTGTGGGGGGGTCAAGAGACCCAGTACTTC

V: TRBV11-2
size: NA
J: TRBJ2-1
length: 15
D: NA
CDR3: CASSSPRGSYNEQFF
DNA: TGTGCCAGCAGCTCCCCCCGGGGTTCCTACAATGAGCAGTTCTTC

V: TRBV19
size: NA
J: TRBJ1-4
length: 11
D: NA
CDR3: CASSIQEKLFF
DNA: TGTGCCAGTAGTATCCAGGAAAAACTGTTTTTT

V: TRBV30
size: NA
J: TRBJ1-6
length: 12
D: NA
CDR3: CAWKQYNSPLHF
DNA: TGTGCCTGGAAACAGTATAATTCACCCCTCCACTTT

V: TRBV9
size: NA
J: TRBJ1-4
length: 15
D: TRBD1
CDR3: CASSPQTGIGEKLFF
DNA: TGTGCCAGCAGCCCCCAGACAGGGATTGGAGAAAAACTGTTTTTT

V: TRBV2
size: NA
J: TRBJ2-1
length: 13
D: TRBD1
CDR3: CASTRRDSNEQFF
DNA: TGTGCCAGCACTCGAAGGGACAGCAATGAGCAGTTCTTC

V: TRBV18
size: NA
J: TRBJ2-7
length: 18
D: TRBD2
CDR3: CASSPPGLAGGSSYEQYF
DNA: TGTGCCAGCTCACCACCGGGACTAGCGGGGGGGAGCTCCTACGAGCAGTACTTC

V: TRBV10-2
size: NA
J: TRBJ2-5
length: 13
D: TRBD2
CDR3: CATQRGGRETQYF
DNA: TGCGCCACCCAGCGGGGGGGCCGGGAGACCCAGTACTTC

V: TRBV7-9
size: NA
J: TRBJ1-6
length: 15
D: TRBD1
CDR3: CASSLGGQNNSPLHF
DNA: TGTGCCAGCAGCTTAGGGGGACAGAATAATTCACCCCTCCACTTT

V: TRBV10-2
size: NA
J: TRBJ2-2
length: 15
D: TRBD2
CDR3: CASRLAGGNTGELFF
DNA: TGCGCCAGCAGACTAGCGGGGGGAAACACCGGGGAGCTGTTTTTT

V: TRBV7-3
size: NA
J: TRBJ2-3
length: 16
D: TRBD2
CDR3: CASSLKVAGSTDTQYF
DNA: TGTGCCAGCAGCTTAAAGGTAGCGGGGAGCACAGATACGCAGTATTTT

V: TRBV9
size: once
J: TRBJ2-7
length: 16
D: TRBD1
CDR3: CASSKSPRQGFYEQYF
DNA: TGTGCCAGCAGCAAGAGCCCCAGACAGGGATTCTACGAGCAGTACTTC

V: TRBV4-1
size: NA
J: TRBJ1-5
length: 16
D: NA
CDR3: CASSQDPRGRNQPQHF
DNA: TGCGCCAGCAGCCAAGATCCCAGGGGACGCAATCAGCCCCAGCATTTT

V: TRBV2
size: NA
J: TRBJ2-3
length: 19
D: NA
CDR3: CASSEAQMAGTSSTDTQYF
DNA: TGTGCCAGCAGTGAAGCGCAGATGGCGGGAACATCTAGCACAGATACGCAGTATTTT

V: TRBV29-1
size: NA
J: TRBJ2-3
length: 12
D: NA
CDR3: CSVGPGADTQYF
DNA: TGCAGCGTGGGGCCTGGGGCAGATACGCAGTATTTT

V: TRBV7-7
size: NA
J: TRBJ2-5
length: 14
D: NA
CDR3: CASSLAPTDETQYF
DNA: TGTGCTAGCAGCTTAGCACCGACAGACGAGACCCAGTACTTC

V: TRBV11-2
size: NA
J: TRBJ2-2
length: 16
D: TRBD1
CDR3: CASSPIRGRRTGELFF
DNA: TGTGCCAGCAGCCCAATCAGGGGGCGCCGAACCGGGGAGCTGTTTTTT

V: TRBV6-5
size: NA
J: TRBJ1-4
length: 14
D: NA
CDR3: CASSRGVANEKLFF
DNA: TGTGCCAGCAGTCGGGGGGTGGCTAATGAAAAACTGTTTTTT

V: TRBV6-5
size: NA
J: TRBJ1-2
length: 13
D: TRBD1
CDR3: CASSWEQGDGYTF
DNA: TGTGCCAGCAGTTGGGAACAGGGGGATGGCTACACCTTC